The 10 T cell receptor beta chains in this list originate from one sample, sequenced in a study of shared clonotypes between healthy human individuals. Measured with immunoSEQ multiplex PCR; TCRdb has only the in-frame clones, and not every one. Among about 2.4 million clones listed, roughly nine tenths were seen once. The specimen sequenced was naive CD4+ T cells sorted from blood. Subset reported: CD45RA+ positively selected. These receptors came from a man aged 18 to 35 in good health.

The V gene is TRBV7-9, the J gene TRBJ2-1, with TRBD2 matching over 7 bases. V lost 5 bases and J lost 10; bases outside the gene matches: 8. CDR3 length: 13 residues. Germline V gene data show CDR1 as SEHNR and CDR2 as FQNEAQ (reference sequence). The chain's CDR3 is CASSLDFGGEQFF. The CDR3 DNA reads as TGTGCCAGCAGCCTAGATTTCGGGGGGGAGCAGTTCTTC.

This sequence joins TRBV25-1 and TRBJ1-4; 9 bases fit TRBD1. This CDR3 region has 14 residues. Trimming took 4 bases from V and 7 from J; bases not matched to a gene: 4. Germline values: CDR1 MGHDK, CDR2 SYGVNS. DNA of the CDR3: TGTGCCAGCAGTGCCGACAGGGGGTCTGAAAAACTGTTTTTT. This codes for CASSADRGSEKLFF.

CDR3 sequence (DNA): TGTGCCAGCAGTTCAACAGGGTCGGGGACAGATACGCAGTATTTT. Its translation: CASSSTGSGTDTQYF. The V and J genes are TRBV28 and TRBJ2-3; D may be TRBD1 (6 bases). Germline CDR1 MDHEN, CDR2 SYDVKM. The CDR3 has 15 residues. Trimming cost V 4 bases and J 3 bases, with 14 bases left between them.

This clone was seen a single time. The chain has TRBV30 and TRBJ1-6; D ambiguous. Trimming took 2 bases from V and 8 from J, leaving 7 bases between them. In germline, CDR1 is GTSNPN, CDR2 SVGIG (reference sequence). The CDR3 is 12 amino acids. The CDR3 loop reads CAWSKSDSPLHF. The CDR3 bases are TGTGCCTGGAGTAAGTCAGATTCACCCCTCCACTTT.

The chain uses TRBV5-1 and TRBJ2-7, with 13 bases fitting TRBD2. Germline V gene sequence: CDR1 SGHRS, CDR2 YFSETQ. CDR3 length equals 16 residues. V trimming: 6 bases; J trimming: 7 bases; junction bases outside the gene matches: 13. The CDR3 DNA follows: TGCGCCAGCACCATAGAGACTAGCGGGGGGTCTAATGAGCAGTACTTC. Translating gives CASTIETSGGSNEQYF.

This rearrangement joins TRBV5-5 to TRBJ1-2; 9 bases agree with TRBD1. The CDR3 contains 18 residues. J lost 2 bases, V lost 3 bases, and 14 bases had no gene match. CDR1 and CDR2 from the germline V gene are SGHKS and YYEKEE (reference sequence). CDR3 nucleotide sequence: TGTGCCAGCAGCTCTGCACCCCTTCCGGGACAGGGCAACTATGGCTACACCTTC. Its protein is CASSSAPLPGQGNYGYTF.

CDR3: CASSLAEQGAGQPQHF. The CDR3 nucleotides read TGCGCCAGCAGCTTGGCGGAACAGGGGGCAGGTCAGCCCCAGCATTTT. The chain joins TRBV5-1 to TRBJ1-5; TRBD1 agrees at 9 bases. V was pared by 0 bases and J by 6 bases, with 7 bases of the junction left unmatched. Germline CDR1 is SGHRS and CDR2 is YFSETQ. This CDR3 comprises 16 residues.

This chain uses TRBV6-6 with TRBJ2-5, with D possibly being TRBD1 (6 bases). This CDR3 has 15 amino acids. The V gene lost 2 bases and the J gene lost 5 bases, with 15 bases spanning the gap. Looked up from germline, CDR1 is MNHNY and CDR2 is SVGAGI (reference sequence). The CDR3: CASSYVRGVSETQYF. In nucleotides, the CDR3 is TGTGCCAGCAGTTACGTCAGGGGAGTGAGCGAGACCCAGTACTTC.

The chain employs TRBV5-4 and TRBJ1-2, with 7 bases lining up with TRBD1. Germline CDR1 is SGHNT and CDR2 is YYREEE (reference sequence). The CDR3 spans 17 residues. Trimming at V came to 2 bases and at J to 8 bases, leaving 18 bases not matched to a gene. The CDR3 bases are TGTGCCAGCAGCTTCCTTAATAGGGGGCCTCTACCTGAGGGCTACACCTTC. This codes for CASSFLNRGPLPEGYTF.

The rearrangement links TRBV7-2 to TRBJ2-3; possibly TRBD1 for D (5 bases). The CDR3 spans 14 residues. Germline V lookup: CDR1 SGHTA, CDR2 FQGNSA. V gave up 6 bases and J gave up 5 bases, with 15 bases separating them. The CDR3 is CASRQGAQRDTQYF. DNA of the CDR3: TGTGCCAGCAGGCAAGGGGCACAAAGAGATACGCAGTATTTT.